This note documents a single T cell receptor beta chain sequence. The germline CDR1 and CDR2 sequences are LNHDA and SQIVND (reference sequence). V lost 7 bases to trimming and J lost 0 bases, with 12 bases between them. This CDR3 has 14 residues. Source study methods: Amplified reference gene primers provided the basis for estimating nucleated cell counts. Assay: immunoSEQ multiplex PCR; the TCRdb copy retains only in-frame clones and omits some. V, J and clone size reflect that table, while D and trimming were determined from the DNA. The sample consists of more than 110,000 clones, around nine tenths of them appearing once. The data derive from a study of blood T cell repertoires in COVID-19. Study as a whole: PBMCs, B-cell-depleted T cells, or T cells were the source of the cDNA or gDNA that made up the material.

The chain is built from TRBV19 and TRBJ1-1, with D possibly being TRBD1 (5 bases). This receptor was taken from a human donor in a cohort sampled during active COVID-19. Input material: peripheral blood. CDR3 bases: TGTGCCAGTACCCTGGGAGGGGTGAACACTGAAGCTTTCTTT. Translating gives CASTLGGVNTEAFF.